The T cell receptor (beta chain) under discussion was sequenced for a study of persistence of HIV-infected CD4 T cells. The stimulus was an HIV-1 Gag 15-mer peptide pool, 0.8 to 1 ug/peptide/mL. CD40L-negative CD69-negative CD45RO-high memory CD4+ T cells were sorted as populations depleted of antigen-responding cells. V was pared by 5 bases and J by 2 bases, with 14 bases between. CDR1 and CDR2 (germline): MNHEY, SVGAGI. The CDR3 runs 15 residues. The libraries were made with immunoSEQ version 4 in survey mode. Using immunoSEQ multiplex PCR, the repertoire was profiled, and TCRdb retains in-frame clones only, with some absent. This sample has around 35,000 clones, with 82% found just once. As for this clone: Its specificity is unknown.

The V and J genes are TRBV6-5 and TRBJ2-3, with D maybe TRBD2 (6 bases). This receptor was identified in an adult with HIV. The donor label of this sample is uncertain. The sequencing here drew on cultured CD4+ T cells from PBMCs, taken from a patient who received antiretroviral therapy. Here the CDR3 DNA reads TGTGCCAGCAGTCTCGGGGGAGCCTCCACAGATACGCAGTATTTT. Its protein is CASSLGGASTDTQYF.